Below, 32 T cell receptor beta chains from the same sample are listed, as sequenced in a study of PD-L1 blockade in urothelial cancer. Data came from immunoSEQ multiplex PCR; TCRdb stores just in-frame clones and leaves some out. The table lists about 57,000 clones, 75% to 85% of them singletons. Time point indicated: pretreatment peripheral blood. Specimen: PBMCs, collected around atezolizumab (anti-PD-L1) treatment. The receptors derive from a man between 65 and 85 years old with urothelial cancer.

The chain combines TRBV2 with TRBJ1-1; D possibly corresponds to TRBD1 (6 bases). The germline V gene has CDR1 SNHLY and CDR2 FYNNEI. Trimming removed 8 bases at V and 3 bases at J, with 13 bases between. The CDR3 has 13 residues. DNA of the CDR3: TGTGCCAGCTCAGGAACAGGGTACACTGAAGCTTTCTTT. Amino acid sequence: CASSGTGYTEAFF.

This clone was found a few times. The DNA of the CDR3 is TGTGCCAGTAGCCAACAGGGGACTCAGCCCCAGCATTTT. Translating gives CASSQQGTQPQHF. J is TRBJ1-5 and V is TRBV19; 7 nucleotides align to TRBD1. The CDR3 runs 13 residues. V was pared by 6 bases and J by 6 bases, with 5 bases of the junction left unmatched. Germline lookup yields CDR1 LNHDA and CDR2 SQIVND (reference sequence).

The chain recombines TRBV6-4 with TRBJ1-4; 10 positions match TRBD1. V dropped 6 bases and J dropped 4; count of bases not matched to a gene: 11. The V gene's germline CDR1 is MRHNA and CDR2 SNTAGT. The length of the CDR3 is 17 residues. This CDR3 reads CASRTGTGAHGNEKLFF. DNA of the CDR3: TGTGCCAGCAGGACCGGGACAGGGGCCCATGGTAATGAAAAACTGTTTTTT.

This chain uses TRBV6-1 with TRBJ1-1, with 8 bases matching TRBD1. Germline V gene lookup returns CDR1 MNHNS and CDR2 SASEGT. The CDR3 totals 14 residues. V gave up 6 bases and J gave up 1 base; unmatched junction bases: 4. In DNA, the CDR3 is TGTGCCAGCAGGGTGGGACAGGAGAACACTGAAGCTTTCTTT. Residues: CASRVGQENTEAFF.

The CDR3 nucleotides read TGTGCCAGCTATCGAGCAAACACTGAAGCTTTCTTT. This encodes CASYRANTEAFF. The chain carries TRBV6-1 and TRBJ1-1; no firm D call. Between the trimmed V and J ends, which lost 8 bases and 2 bases, there was a span of 9 bases. This CDR3 is built from 12 residues. The germline CDR1 and CDR2 sequences are MNHNS and SASEGT.

V gene TRBV19 combines with J gene TRBJ1-5; maybe TRBD1 (6 bases). Germline loops: CDR1 LNHDA, CDR2 SQIVND (reference sequence). This CDR3 is 16 amino acids long. Trimming took 4 bases from V and 6 from J, leaving 19 bases between them. CDR3 DNA sequence: TGTGCCAGTAGTACACTGCGGACAGTCGATCTTCAGCCCCAGCATTTT. Its translation: CASSTLRTVDLQPQHF.

DNA for the CDR3: TGTGCCAGCATAGGCGGGAGTAGAGATACGCAGTATTTT. This translates into CASIGGSRDTQYF. The chain recombines TRBV6-6 with TRBJ2-3; 7 nucleotides align to TRBD2. The CDR3 consists of 13 residues. The V gene's germline CDR1 is MNHNY and CDR2 SVGAGI (reference sequence). After removal of 7 bases from V and 5 bases from J, the junction contained 6 bases not matched to a gene.

As DNA, the CDR3 is TGCGCCAGCAGCTTGAAGGGTCAGGGGGGTTCACCCCTCCACTTT. Its protein is CASSLKGQGGSPLHF. The rearrangement uses TRBV5-1 and TRBJ1-6, with TRBD1 matching 7 bases. Trimming took 1 base from V and 9 from J; bases not matched to a gene: 7. CDR3 length: 15 amino acids. Looked up from germline, CDR1 is SGHRS and CDR2 is YFSETQ. Complete variable domain (other parts from reference TRBV5-1 and TRBJ1-6): KAGVTQTPRYLIKTRGQQVTLSCSPISGHRSVSWYQQTPGQGLQFLFEYFSETQRNKGNFPGRFSGRQFSNSRSEMNVSTLELGDSALYLCASSLKGQGGSPLHFGNGTRLTVT.

The chain couples TRBV5-4 to TRBJ1-2; TRBD1 is a possible D gene (6 bases). Looked up from germline, CDR1 is SGHNT and CDR2 is YYREEE (reference sequence). V dropped 2 bases and J dropped 5 bases, with 13 bases sitting between them. CDR3 length equals 14 residues. The CDR3 here is CASSLTGLQYGYTF. The DNA of the CDR3 is TGTGCCAGCAGCTTAACAGGGTTACAATATGGCTACACCTTC.

The chain's CDR3 is CASSRSPGQRNTEAFF. The CDR3 DNA reads TGCGCCAGCAGCCGCTCCCCGGGACAGAGGAACACTGAAGCTTTCTTT. V gene TRBV5-1 combines with J gene TRBJ1-1, with 7 positions matching TRBD1. After removal of 4 bases from V and 1 base from J, the junction contained 10 bases not matched to a gene. This CDR3 has 16 amino acids. Germline V CDR1 and CDR2: SGHRS, YFSETQ.

The chain uses TRBV19 and TRBJ2-1, with no clear D. The CDR3 length is 14 residues. V was trimmed by 0 bases and J by 7 bases, leaving 10 bases between them. Germline loops: CDR1 LNHDA, CDR2 SQIVND (reference sequence). CDR3 region: CASSIEGRRNEQFF. CDR3 in DNA: TGTGCCAGTAGTATAGAGGGCCGACGGAATGAGCAGTTCTTC.

This clone has a single count. V gene TRBV6-1 combines with J gene TRBJ2-5, with TRBD1 matching 8 bases. Germline V gene sequence: CDR1 MNHNS, CDR2 SASEGT. The CDR3 consists of 15 residues. J gave up 2 bases and V 2 bases, and 4 bases lay outside the gene matches. DNA for the CDR3: TGTGCCAGCAGTGAACAAAACAGGGGGCAAGAGACCCAGTACTTC. Translation: CASSEQNRGQETQYF.

The chain joins TRBV5-1 to TRBJ2-7, with D possibly being TRBD1 (9 bases). The V gene lost 3 bases and the J gene lost 5 bases, with 15 bases spanning the gap. CDR3 length: 14 residues. Germline CDR1 SGHRS, CDR2 YFSETQ. The CDR3 DNA reads TGCGCCAGCAGCTCGGGAGGGACAGGGAACGAGCAGTACTTC. The encoded protein is CASSSGGTGNEQYF.

In this sample, this clone turned up once. This chain links TRBV5-1 with TRBJ1-3; possibly TRBD1 for D (6 bases). Germline V lookup: CDR1 SGHRS, CDR2 YFSETQ. The ends were cut back, 5 bases at V and 0 bases at J, with 12 bases in the middle. CDR3 size: 15 residues. DNA for the CDR3: TGCGCCAGCAGATCGACAGGAGACTCTGGAAACACCATATATTTT. Protein: CASRSTGDSGNTIYF. Full variable domain (rest looked up from reference TRBV5-1 and TRBJ1-3): KAGVTQTPRYLIKTRGQQVTLSCSPISGHRSVSWYQQTPGQGLQFLFEYFSETQRNKGNFPGRFSGRQFSNSRSEMNVSTLELGDSALYLCASRSTGDSGNTIYFGEGSWLTVV.

The chain links TRBV12-5 to TRBJ1-2; 7 positions match TRBD1. There are 14 residues in the CDR3. Germline V gives CDR1 LGHNT, CDR2 FRNRAP. V gave up 6 bases and J gave up 6 bases; unmatched junction bases: 10. CDR3 coding DNA: TGTGCTAGTGGGAAAACAGGGGATTGGGATGGCTACACCTTC. It codes for CASGKTGDWDGYTF.

CDR3 sequence: CASSSLAGAAYEQYF. The CDR3 nucleotides are TGTGCCAGCAGCTCTCTAGCGGGGGCAGCCTACGAGCAGTACTTC. The genes are TRBV5-6 and TRBJ2-7, with TRBD2 matching 10 bases. Trimming took 3 bases from V and 2 from J; bases not matched to a gene: 5. CDR1 and CDR2 (germline): SGHDT, YYEEEE. CDR3 size: 15 residues.

In this sample, this clone turned up a few times. The chain carries TRBV5-1 and TRBJ2-3; D is possibly TRBD2 (5 bases). V was trimmed by 0 bases and J by 2 bases, leaving 16 bases between them. The CDR3 is 17 residues long. Germline V gives CDR1 SGHRS, CDR2 YFSETQ. The CDR3 here is CASSLGLSAEVTDTQYF. The CDR3 DNA reads as TGCGCCAGCAGCTTGGGGCTTAGCGCTGAGGTCACAGATACGCAGTATTTT.

The chain carries TRBV18 and TRBJ2-1; D perhaps matches TRBD2 (5 bases). The CDR3 spans 18 residues. V shed 1 base and J shed 0 bases, with 16 bases lying between them. Germline V CDR1 and CDR2: KGHSH, LQKENI. CDR3 in DNA: TGTGCCAGCTCACCACGAGGGAAGGGTTCTAGCTCCTACAATGAGCAGTTCTTC. The encoded protein is CASSPRGKGSSSYNEQFF.

In its sample, this clone was seen once. This chain joins TRBV4-2 and TRBJ2-1; 11 bases map to TRBD2. CDR1 LGHNA and CDR2 YNFKEQ come from the germline V gene. J lost 4 bases, V lost 3 bases, and 5 bases had no gene match. CDR3 length: 16 residues. The CDR3 spells CASSHQTSGEYNEQFF. The CDR3 bases are TGTGCCAGCAGCCACCAGACTAGCGGGGAGTACAATGAGCAGTTCTTC.

This rearrangement joins TRBV10-2 to TRBJ1-1; weak D call: TRBD1 (5 bases). The V end was cut by 1 base, the J end by 3 bases, with 12 bases between. This CDR3 comprises 15 residues. Germline CDR1 reads WSHSY; CDR2 reads SAAADI. CDR3 in amino acids: CASSEYDRKDTEAFF. For the CDR3, the DNA is TGCGCCAGCAGTGAGTATGACAGAAAAGACACTGAAGCTTTCTTT.

The V and J genes are TRBV7-9 and TRBJ1-2; 7 bases fit TRBD1. The germline V gene has CDR1 SEHNR and CDR2 FQNEAQ (reference sequence). The CDR3 has 13 amino acids. The J segment lost 8 bases and the V segment lost 5 bases, leaving 8 bases of the junction unmatched. This chain's CDR3 is CASSHDRERGYTF. CDR3 in DNA: TGTGCCAGCAGCCACGACAGGGAACGAGGCTACACCTTC.

The chain is built from TRBV6-5 and TRBJ1-5, with TRBD1 as a possible D gene (5 bases). Per the germline V gene, CDR1 is MNHEY and CDR2 is SVGAGI. V lost 8 bases to trimming and J lost 4 bases, with 12 bases between them. The CDR3 loop spans 13 amino acids. CDR3: CASRGGGNQPQHF. The DNA for the CDR3 is TGTGCCAGCCGCGGGGGTGGAAATCAGCCCCAGCATTTT.

The chain combines TRBV11-3 with TRBJ1-1, with 8 bases identical to TRBD1. CDR3 length: 19 amino acids. The J segment lost 1 base and the V segment lost 6 bases, leaving 19 bases of the junction unmatched. CDR1 is SGHNT, CDR2 YENEEA, per germline. The CDR3 loop reads CASSSDWTGLGIGNTEAFF. Written as DNA, the CDR3 is TGTGCCAGCAGTTCCGATTGGACAGGGCTTGGGATTGGGAACACTGAAGCTTTCTTT.

The chain joins TRBV5-1 to TRBJ1-3, with D tentatively TRBD1 (6 bases). The germline V gene has CDR1 SGHRS and CDR2 YFSETQ. Trimming took off 3 bases at V and 5 bases at J, with 12 bases between the two ends. The CDR3 contains 14 residues. CDR3 DNA sequence: TGCGCCAGCAGCTCCACGGGGGGCAGAAACACCATATATTTT. Protein: CASSSTGGRNTIYF.

The rearrangement links TRBV7-6 to TRBJ1-2; the D gene is possibly TRBD1 (6 bases). Trimming pared 4 bases from V and 8 bases from J, leaving 14 bases between. There are 13 residues in the CDR3. The germline V gene encodes CDR1 SGHVS and CDR2 FNYEAQ. The CDR3 sequence is CASSSRGGHGYTF. The CDR3 coding sequence is TGTGCCAGCAGCTCGAGGGGGGGCCACGGCTACACCTTC. The full variable domain, completed using reference TRBV7-6 and TRBJ1-2, is GAGVSQSPRYKVTKRGQDVALRCDPISGHVSLYWYRQALGQGPEFLTYFNYEAQQDKSGLPNDRFSAERPEGSISTLTIQRTEQRDSAMYRCASSSRGGHGYTFGSGTRLTVV.

The chain employs TRBV6-1 and TRBJ1-3; possible D gene TRBD1, 6 bases. CDR1 MNHNS and CDR2 SASEGT come from the germline V gene. V lost 4 bases to trimming and J lost 2 bases, with 15 bases between them. The CDR3 length is 16 residues. The CDR3 reads CASSVGQTGTGNTIYF. In DNA, the CDR3 is TGTGCCAGCAGTGTCGGCCAAACAGGGACTGGAAACACCATATATTTT.

This sequence joins TRBV19 and TRBJ2-6; the D is unclear. Trimming took 5 bases from V and 2 from J, leaving 7 bases between them. Germline CDR1 reads LNHDA; CDR2 reads SQIVND (reference sequence). This CDR3 comprises 14 residues. Here the CDR3 DNA reads TGTGCCAGTAGTGCAAGCCCTGGGGCCAACGTCCTGACTTTC. Encoded protein: CASSASPGANVLTF. The whole variable domain, remainder taken from reference TRBV19 and TRBJ2-6, is DGGITQSPKYLFRKEGQNVTLSCEQNLNHDAMYWYRQDPGQGLRLIYYSQIVNDFQKGDIAEGYSVSREKKESFPLTVTSAQKNPTAFYLCASSASPGANVLTFGAGSRLTVL.

A few counts support this clone. The gene calls are TRBV19 and TRBJ2-3; 9 nucleotides match TRBD1. CDR3 length: 17 residues. The germline V gene encodes CDR1 LNHDA and CDR2 SQIVND (reference sequence). J lost 5 bases, V lost 6 bases, and 15 bases had no gene match. CDR3 nucleotides: TGTGCCAGTAGCTCCGGGTACCGGGACAGGGATGGAGATACGCAGTATTTT. Translating gives CASSSGYRDRDGDTQYF. Full variable domain (remainder filled in from reference TRBV19 and TRBJ2-3): DGGITQSPKYLFRKEGQNVTLSCEQNLNHDAMYWYRQDPGQGLRLIYYSQIVNDFQKGDIAEGYSVSREKKESFPLTVTSAQKNPTAFYLCASSSGYRDRDGDTQYFGPGTRLTVL.

V gene TRBV5-1 combines with J gene TRBJ2-3, with D perhaps TRBD2 (6 bases). The V gene's germline CDR1 is SGHRS and CDR2 YFSETQ. V shed 4 bases and J shed 2 bases, with 14 bases lying between them. The CDR3 is made up of 15 amino acids. Here the CDR3 DNA reads TGCGCCAGCAGCCTCCTACTAGCTTACACAGATACGCAGTATTTT. Translation gives CASSLLLAYTDTQYF.

The rearrangement links TRBV19 to TRBJ2-6; TRBD1 aligns across 10 bases. Per the germline V gene, CDR1 is LNHDA and CDR2 is SQIVND (reference sequence). The J segment lost 4 bases and the V segment lost 8 bases, leaving 11 bases of the junction unmatched. This CDR3 is built from 17 residues. The CDR3 nucleotides are TGTGCCAGTGAGCCGAGACAGGGGGCGCTCGGGGCCAACGTCCTGACTTTC. Its translation is CASEPRQGALGANVLTF.

The gene calls are TRBV19 and TRBJ2-5; 9 positions agree with TRBD1. The CDR3 covers 17 residues. CDR1 and CDR2 from the germline V gene are LNHDA and SQIVND (reference sequence). The V and J ends lost 6 bases and 5 bases, in that order; junction bases with no gene match: 16. The CDR3 loop reads CASRRRPGTGLMETQYF. The CDR3 nucleotides are TGTGCCAGTAGACGAAGACCCGGGACAGGGCTCATGGAGACCCAGTACTTC.

This chain links TRBV5-1 with TRBJ1-2; 9 bases align to TRBD1. Trimming removed 4 bases from V and 7 bases from J; junction bases left unmatched: 8. The CDR3 spans 14 residues. Germline assignment: CDR1 SGHRS and CDR2 YFSETQ. The CDR3, as DNA: TGCGCCAGCAGCCCCGAGGGGACAGGGAGTGGCTACACCTTC. It translates to CASSPEGTGSGYTF.